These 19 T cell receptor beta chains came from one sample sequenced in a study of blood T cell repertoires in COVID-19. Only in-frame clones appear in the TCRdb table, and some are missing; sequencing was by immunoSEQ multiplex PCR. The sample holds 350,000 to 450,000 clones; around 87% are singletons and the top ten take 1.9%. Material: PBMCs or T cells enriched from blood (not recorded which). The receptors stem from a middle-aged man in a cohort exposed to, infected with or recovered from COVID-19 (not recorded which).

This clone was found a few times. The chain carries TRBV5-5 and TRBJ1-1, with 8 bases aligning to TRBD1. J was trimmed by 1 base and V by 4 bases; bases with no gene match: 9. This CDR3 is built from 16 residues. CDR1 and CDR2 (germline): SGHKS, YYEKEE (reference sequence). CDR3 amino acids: CASSKGDRPTNTEAFF. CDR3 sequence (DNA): TGTGCCAGCAGCAAAGGGGACAGGCCGACGAACACTGAAGCTTTCTTT. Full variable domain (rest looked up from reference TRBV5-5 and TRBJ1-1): DAGVTQSPTHLIKTRGQQVTLRCSPISGHKSVSWYQQVLGQGPQFIFQYYEKEERGRGNFPDRFSARQFPNYSSELNVNALLLGDSALYLCASSKGDRPTNTEAFFGQGTRLTVV.

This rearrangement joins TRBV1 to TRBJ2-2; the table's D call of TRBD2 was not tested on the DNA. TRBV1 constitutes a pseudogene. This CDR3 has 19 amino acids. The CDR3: CTSSQGGTSGRGRTGELFF. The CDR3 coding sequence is TGCACCAGCAGCCAAGGAGGGACTAGCGGGAGGGGTCGCACCGGGGAGCTGTTTTTT.

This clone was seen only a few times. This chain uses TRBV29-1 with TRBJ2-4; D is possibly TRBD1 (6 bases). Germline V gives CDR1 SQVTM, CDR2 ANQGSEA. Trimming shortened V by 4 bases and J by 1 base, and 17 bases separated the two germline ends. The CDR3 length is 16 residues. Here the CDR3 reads CSVADSQLGAKNIQYF. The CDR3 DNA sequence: TGCAGCGTTGCGGACAGTCAACTGGGGGCCAAAAACATTCAGTACTTC.

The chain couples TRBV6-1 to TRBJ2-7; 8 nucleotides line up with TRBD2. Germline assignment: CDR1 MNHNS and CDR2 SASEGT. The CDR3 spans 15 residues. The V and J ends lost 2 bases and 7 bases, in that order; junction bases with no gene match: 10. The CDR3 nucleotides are TGTGCCAGCAGTGAACGGCAAGCGGGAGCTGGTGAGCAGTACTTC. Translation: CASSERQAGAGEQYF.

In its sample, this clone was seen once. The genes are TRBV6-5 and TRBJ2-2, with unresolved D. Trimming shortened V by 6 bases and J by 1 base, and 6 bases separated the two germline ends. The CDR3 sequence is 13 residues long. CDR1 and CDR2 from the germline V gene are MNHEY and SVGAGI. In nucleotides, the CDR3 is TGTGCCAGCAGGACTTTGAACACCGGGGAGCTGTTTTTT. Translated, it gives CASRTLNTGELFF.

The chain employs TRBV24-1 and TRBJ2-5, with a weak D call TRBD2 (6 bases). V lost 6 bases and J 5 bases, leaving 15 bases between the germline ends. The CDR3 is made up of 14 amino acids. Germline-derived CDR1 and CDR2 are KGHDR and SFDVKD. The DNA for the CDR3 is TGTGCCACCAGTAATGCGGGGCCCGTTGAGACCCAGTACTTC. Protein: CATSNAGPVETQYF.

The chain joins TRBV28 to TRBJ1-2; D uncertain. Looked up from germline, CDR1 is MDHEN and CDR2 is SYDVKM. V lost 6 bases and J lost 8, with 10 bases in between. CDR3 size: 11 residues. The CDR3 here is CASREKGGYTF. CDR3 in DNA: TGTGCCAGCAGGGAGAAAGGAGGCTACACCTTC.

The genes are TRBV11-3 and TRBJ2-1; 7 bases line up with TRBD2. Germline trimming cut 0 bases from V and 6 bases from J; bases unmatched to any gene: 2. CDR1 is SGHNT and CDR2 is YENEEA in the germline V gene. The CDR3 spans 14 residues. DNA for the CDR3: TGTGCCAGCAGCTTAGATAGCGGGTCCAATGAGCAGTTCTTC. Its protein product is CASSLDSGSNEQFF.

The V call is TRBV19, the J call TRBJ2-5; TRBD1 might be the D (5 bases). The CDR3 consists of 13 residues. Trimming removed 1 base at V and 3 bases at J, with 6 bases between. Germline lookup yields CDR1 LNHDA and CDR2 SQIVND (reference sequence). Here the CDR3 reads CASSIGQKETQYF. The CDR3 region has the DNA TGTGCCAGTAGTATAGGACAGAAAGAGACCCAGTACTTC.

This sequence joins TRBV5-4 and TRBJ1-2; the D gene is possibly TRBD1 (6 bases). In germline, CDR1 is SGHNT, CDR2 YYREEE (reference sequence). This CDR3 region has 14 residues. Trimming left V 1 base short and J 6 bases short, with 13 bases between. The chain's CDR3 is CASSLFQGRDGYTF. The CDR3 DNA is TGTGCCAGCAGCTTGTTCCAGGGGCGCGATGGCTACACCTTC. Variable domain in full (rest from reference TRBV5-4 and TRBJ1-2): ETGVTQSPTHLIKTRGQQVTLRCSSQSGHNTVSWYQQALGQGPQFIFQYYREEENGRGNFPPRFSGLQFPNYSSELNVNALELDDSALYLCASSLFQGRDGYTFGSGTRLTVV.

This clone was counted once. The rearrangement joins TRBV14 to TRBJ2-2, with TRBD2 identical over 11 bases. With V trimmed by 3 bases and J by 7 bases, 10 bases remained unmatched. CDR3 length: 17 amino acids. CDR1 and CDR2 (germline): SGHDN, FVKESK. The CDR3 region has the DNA TGTGCCAGCAGCCACCAGGTACTAGCGGGAGTCGGCGGGGAGCTGTTTTTT. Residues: CASSHQVLAGVGGELFF.

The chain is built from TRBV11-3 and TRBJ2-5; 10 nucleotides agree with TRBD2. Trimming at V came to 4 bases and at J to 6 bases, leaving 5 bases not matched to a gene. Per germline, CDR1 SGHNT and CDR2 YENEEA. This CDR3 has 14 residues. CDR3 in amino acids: CASSSSGSGKTQYF. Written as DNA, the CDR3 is TGTGCCAGCAGCTCTAGCGGGAGCGGTAAGACCCAGTACTTC.

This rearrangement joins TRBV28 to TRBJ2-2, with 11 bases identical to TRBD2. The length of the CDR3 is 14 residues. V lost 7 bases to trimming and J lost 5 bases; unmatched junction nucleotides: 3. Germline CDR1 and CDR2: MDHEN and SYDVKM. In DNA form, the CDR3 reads TGTGCCAGCACGGGACTAGCGGAAACCGGGGAGCTGTTTTTT. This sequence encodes CASTGLAETGELFF. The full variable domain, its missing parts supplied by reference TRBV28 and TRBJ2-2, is DVKVTQSSRYLVKRTGEKVFLECVQDMDHENMFWYRQDPGLGLRLIYFSYDVKMKEKGDIPEGYSVSREKKERFSLILESASTNQTSMYLCASTGLAETGELFFGEGSRLTVL.

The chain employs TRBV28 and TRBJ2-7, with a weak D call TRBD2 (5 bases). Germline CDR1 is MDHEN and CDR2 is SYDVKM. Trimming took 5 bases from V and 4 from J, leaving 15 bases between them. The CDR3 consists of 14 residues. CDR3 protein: CASSNTGSPYEQYF. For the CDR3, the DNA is TGTGCCAGCAGTAATACGGGAAGTCCGTACGAGCAGTACTTC.

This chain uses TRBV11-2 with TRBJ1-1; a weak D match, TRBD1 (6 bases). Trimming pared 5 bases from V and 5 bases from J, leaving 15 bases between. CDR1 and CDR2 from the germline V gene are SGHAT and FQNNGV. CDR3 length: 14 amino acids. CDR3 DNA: TGTGCCAGCAGCCCACAGGGTATAAGGACTGAAGCTTTCTTT. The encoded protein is CASSPQGIRTEAFF. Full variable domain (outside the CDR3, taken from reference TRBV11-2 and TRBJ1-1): EAGVAQSPRYKIIEKRQSVAFWCNPISGHATLYWYQQILGQGPKLLIQFQNNGVVDDSQLPKDRFSAERLKGVDSTLKIQPAKLEDSAVYLCASSPQGIRTEAFFGQGTRLTVV.

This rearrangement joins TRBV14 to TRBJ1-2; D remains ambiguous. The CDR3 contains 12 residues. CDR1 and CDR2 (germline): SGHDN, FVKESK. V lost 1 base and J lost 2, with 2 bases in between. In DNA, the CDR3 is TGTGCCAGCAGCCAAGTAAACTATGGCTACACCTTC. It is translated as CASSQVNYGYTF.

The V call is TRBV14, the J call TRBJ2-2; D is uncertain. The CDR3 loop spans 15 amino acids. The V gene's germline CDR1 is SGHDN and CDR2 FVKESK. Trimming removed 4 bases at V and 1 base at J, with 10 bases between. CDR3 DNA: TGTGCCAGCAGCCCCAACCTAATGAACACCGGGGAGCTGTTTTTT. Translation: CASSPNLMNTGELFF. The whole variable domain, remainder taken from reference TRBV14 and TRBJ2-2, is EAGVTQFPSHSVIEKGQTVTLRCDPISGHDNLYWYRRVMGKEIKFLLHFVKESKQDESGMPNNRFLAERTGGTYSTLKVQPAELEDSGVYFCASSPNLMNTGELFFGEGSRLTVL.

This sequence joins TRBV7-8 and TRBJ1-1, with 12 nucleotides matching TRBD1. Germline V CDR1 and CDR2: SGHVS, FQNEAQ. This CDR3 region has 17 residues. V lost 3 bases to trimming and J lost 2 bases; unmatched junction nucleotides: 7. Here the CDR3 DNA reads TGTGCCAGCAGCTTCCCGGGACAGGGGGCGCGAAACACTGAAGCTTTCTTT. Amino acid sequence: CASSFPGQGARNTEAFF.

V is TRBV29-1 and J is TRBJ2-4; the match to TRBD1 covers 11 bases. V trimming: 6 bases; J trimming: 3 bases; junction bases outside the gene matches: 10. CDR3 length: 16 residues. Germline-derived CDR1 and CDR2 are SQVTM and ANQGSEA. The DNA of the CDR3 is TGCAGCGTCCGTGCCCGGACAGGGGGCGTCAAAAACATTCAGTACTTC. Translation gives CSVRARTGGVKNIQYF.